The 11 T cell receptor beta chains in this list originate from one sample, sequenced in a study of control samples from healthy donors and cancer patients. Profiling relied on immunoSEQ multiplex PCR, and the TCRdb table lists in-frame clones only, not all of them. The sample consists of approximately 120,000 clones, more than 70% of them appearing once. Material: blood. The receptor set was obtained from a man aged 55 to 70 in good health.

The chain is built from TRBV24-1 and TRBJ2-7, with 7 bases identical to TRBD1. Trimming at V came to 12 bases and at J to 3 bases, leaving 10 bases not matched to a gene. The CDR3 sequence is 13 residues long. The germline V gene has CDR1 KGHDR and CDR2 SFDVKD. CDR3 in DNA: TGTGCCCGACAGGGTTTAGGGGTCTACGAGCAGTACTTC. Translated: CARQGLGVYEQYF.

This clone is a singleton in its sample. In nucleotides, the CDR3 is TGTGCCAGCAGCTTAGCGGAAACAGGGGGAAGGGATGGCTACACCTTC. This codes for CASSLAETGGRDGYTF. The chain has TRBV7-9 and TRBJ1-2; 8 nucleotides align to TRBD1. CDR3 length: 16 amino acids. J was trimmed by 6 bases and V by 0 bases; bases with no gene match: 9. Germline V gene sequence: CDR1 SEHNR, CDR2 FQNEAQ (reference sequence).

The chain joins TRBV5-5 to TRBJ1-5; a weak D match, TRBD1 (6 bases). This CDR3 contains 14 residues. V lost 4 bases, J lost 7 bases, and 15 bases lay in between. The V gene's germline CDR1 is SGHKS and CDR2 YYEKEE (reference sequence). CDR3 sequence reads: CASSVTGPEQPQHF. In DNA form, the CDR3 reads TGTGCCAGCAGCGTCACAGGGCCGGAGCAGCCCCAGCATTTT.

This chain links TRBV18 with TRBJ1-4; D gene unclear. V was shortened by 2 bases and J by 3 bases, with 10 bases between the two germline ends. Germline CDR1 reads KGHSH; CDR2 reads LQKENI. This CDR3 is 15 amino acids long. The CDR3 coding sequence is TGTGCCAGCTCACCAGGGTTGGGCGCTAATGAAAAACTGTTTTTT. Amino acid sequence: CASSPGLGANEKLFF. Together with reference TRBV18 and TRBJ1-4, the CDR3 gives the full variable domain: NAGVMQNPRHLVRRRGQEARLRCSPMKGHSHVYWYRQLPEEGLKFMVYLQKENIIDESGMPKERFSAEFPKEGPSILRIQQVVRGDSAAYFCASSPGLGANEKLFFGSGTQLSVL.

The J gene is TRBJ1-2, the V gene TRBV3-1 (or the pseudogene TRBV3-2); D gene uncertain. CDR1 and CDR2 from the germline V gene are LGHDT and YNNKEL (reference sequence). Trimming cost V 1 base and J 3 bases, with 9 bases left between them. The CDR3 covers 14 residues. This CDR3 is CASSQVRADYGYTF. As DNA, the CDR3 is TGTGCCAGCAGCCAAGTGAGGGCAGACTATGGCTACACCTTC.

The chain employs TRBV27 and TRBJ1-2; D might be TRBD1 (6 bases). The germline V gene has CDR1 MNHEY and CDR2 SMNVEV (reference sequence). CDR3 size: 15 residues. V lost 3 bases to trimming and J lost 3 bases, with 14 bases between them. CDR3 nucleotide sequence: TGTGCCAGCAGTTTGGCAGGGGCCGCTGACTATGGCTACACCTTC. Encoded protein: CASSLAGAADYGYTF.

V is TRBV5-1 and J is TRBJ1-1; TRBD1 might be the D (5 bases). CDR3 size: 16 residues. CDR1 and CDR2 (germline): SGHRS, YFSETQ. V lost 0 bases to trimming and J lost 3 bases, with 15 bases between them. CDR3 amino acids: CASSLGEGQRYTEAFF. In nucleotides, the CDR3 is TGCGCCAGCAGCTTGGGGGAGGGGCAGAGGTACACTGAAGCTTTCTTT.

The rearrangement uses TRBV29-1 and TRBJ1-2, with D unclear. Germline CDR1 SQVTM, CDR2 ANQGSEA. The CDR3 length is 11 residues. Trimming shortened V by 4 bases and J by 8 bases, and 11 bases separated the two germline ends. CDR3 in amino acids: CSVASPIGYTF. In nucleotides, the CDR3 is TGCAGCGTTGCGTCCCCTATCGGCTACACCTTC.

The chain combines TRBV9 with TRBJ2-3, with 14 bases fitting TRBD2. Germline trimming cut 4 bases from V and 2 bases from J; bases unmatched to any gene: 9. The CDR3 runs to 18 residues. In germline, CDR1 is SGDLS, CDR2 YYNGEE. The CDR3 loop is CASSPYTGLAGDTDTQYF. The CDR3 bases are TGTGCCAGCAGCCCCTACACGGGACTAGCGGGAGACACAGATACGCAGTATTTT.

The chain is built from TRBV3-1 (or the pseudogene TRBV3-2) and TRBJ2-7; 8 nucleotides agree with TRBD2. The germline CDR1 and CDR2 sequences are LGHDT and YNNKEL (reference sequence). The V and J ends lost 5 bases and 4 bases, in that order; junction bases with no gene match: 7. The CDR3 consists of 14 residues. The CDR3 sequence is CASSLGLGIYEQYF. Written as DNA, the CDR3 is TGTGCCAGCAGCTTGGGACTAGGGATTTACGAGCAGTACTTC.

The chain is built from TRBV12-3 or TRBV12-4 and TRBJ2-3; possibly TRBD2 for D (5 bases). The CDR3 totals 13 residues. The germline V and J ends were trimmed by 3 bases and 2 bases, with 6 bases remaining between them. This CDR3 is CASSLDSTDTQYF. The CDR3 region has the DNA TGTGCCAGCAGTTTGGACTCCACAGATACGCAGTATTTT.